The 27 T cell receptor beta chains listed next were all sequenced from one sample in a study of Graves' ophthalmopathy and Graves' hyperthyroidism. RNA transcripts yielded amplified TCR beta CDR3 regions. A first-round RT-PCR used HTBI primers, followed by a second-round multiplex PCR. Via MiXCR, TCRdb re-called the multiplex PCR reads, giving one row per CDR3 protein. The data show 650,000 to 800,000 distinct CDR3 sequences, 35% to 45% seen once. Sequencing was carried out using peripheral blood. The receptors originated from an adult man with Graves' ophthalmopathy.

The V call is TRBV11-2, the J call TRBJ1-3, with 12 bases lining up with TRBD1. The CDR3 has 15 amino acids. CDR1 and CDR2 (germline): SGHAT, FQNNGV. J was trimmed by 8 bases and V by 4 bases; bases with no gene match: 6. DNA of the CDR3: TGTGCCAGCAGCTCCCGGGACAGGGGGCATCACACCATATATTTT. Its protein product is CASSSRDRGHHTIYF.

V gene TRBV6-5 combines with J gene TRBJ2-2, with 8 bases fitting TRBD2. Trimming took 2 bases from V and 7 from J; bases not matched to a gene: 6. Looked up from germline, CDR1 is MNHEY and CDR2 is SVGAGI. The CDR3 consists of 15 residues. This CDR3 reads CASSYATGTSGELFF. Written as DNA, the CDR3 is TGTGCCAGCAGTTACGCTACCGGGACTAGCGGGGAGCTGTTTTTT.

This clonotype was observed many times. V is TRBV4-1 and J is TRBJ2-5, with TRBD1 matching over 9 bases. Germline CDR1 reads MGHRA; CDR2 reads YSYEKL. This CDR3 has 16 amino acids. The V and J ends lost 5 bases and 1 base, in that order; junction bases with no gene match: 8. CDR3 in DNA: TGCGCCAGCAGCTCGACGAGGGACAGGGCCCAAGAGACCCAGTACTTC. Encoded protein: CASSSTRDRAQETQYF.

This clonotype was seen many times. The chain recombines TRBV5-5 with TRBJ1-6; perhaps TRBD1 as D (6 bases). The V gene's germline CDR1 is SGHKS and CDR2 YYEKEE (reference sequence). This CDR3 region has 15 residues. The V and J ends lost 1 base and 10 bases respectively, with 15 bases between them. In DNA, the CDR3 is TGTGCCAGCAGCTTGCCCCGGGACACTTGGTCACCCCTCCACTTT. This translates into CASSLPRDTWSPLHF.

The CDR3: CASSFSGRTEAFF. The CDR3 DNA reads TGCGCCAGCAGCTTCTCAGGGCGGACTGAAGCTTTCTTT. This chain links TRBV5-1 with TRBJ1-1, with a possible D match to TRBD1 (5 bases). CDR3 size: 13 residues. V was cut by 2 bases and J by 5 bases, with 10 bases left in between. Germline V CDR1 and CDR2: SGHRS, YFSETQ.

This clonotype has a count of ten or more. The genes are TRBV7-6 and TRBJ2-5, with 11 bases aligning to TRBD1. The junction had 16 bases not matched to a gene; V was cut back by 5 bases and J by 5 bases. The CDR3 length is 18 residues. The germline gives CDR1 SGHVS, CDR2 FNYEAQ. The CDR3 spells CASSLHPKGQGVGETQYF. Here the CDR3 DNA reads TGTGCCAGCAGCCTTCACCCGAAGGGACAGGGGGTCGGGGAGACCCAGTACTTC.

This chain uses TRBV29-1 with TRBJ2-7; D not certain. The germline gives CDR1 SQVTM, CDR2 ANQGSEA. CDR3 size: 11 residues. CDR3 in DNA: TGCAGTGGTGACACCTCCTACGAGCAGTACTTC. Translated, it gives CSGDTSYEQYF.

V is TRBV29-1 and J is TRBJ2-2, with D maybe TRBD1 (5 bases). The CDR3 covers 15 residues. Trimming removed 8 bases at V and 3 bases at J, with 19 bases between. CDR1 SQVTM and CDR2 ANQGSEA come from the germline V gene. The CDR3 spells CSKKGRGTYTGELFF. The CDR3 DNA reads TGCAGCAAGAAGGGAAGGGGCACCTACACCGGGGAGCTGTTTTTT.

Regarding this clonotype: One end of the junction is discordant with germline, which a read error may explain. The chain joins TRBV5-1 to TRBJ1-2; D might be TRBD1 (5 bases). CDR1 and CDR2 (germline): SGHRS, YFSETQ. This CDR3 comprises 16 residues. The CDR3 sequence is CAASGSGGQGGPGYTF. CDR3 sequence (DNA): TGTGCCGCGAGCGGGAGTGGCGGTCAGGGAGGCCCTGGCTACACCTTC.

On this clonotype itself: The junction differs from germline at one of its ends, possibly a read error. The chain combines TRBV7-3 with TRBJ2-7; D unclear. Germline loops: CDR1 SGHTA, CDR2 FQGTGA. CDR3 size: 15 residues. CDR3 sequence: CASSLYPTNRYEQCF. For the CDR3, the DNA is TGTGCCAGCAGCTTATACCCCACTAACCGCTACGAGCAGTGCTTC.

This clonotype was counted ten times or more. The V and J genes are TRBV29-1 and TRBJ2-7; D ambiguous. This CDR3 has 11 residues. V lost 6 bases and J lost 2, with 8 bases in between. Germline CDR1 and CDR2: SQVTM and ANQGSEA. The CDR3 nucleotides read TGCAGCGTGGGCTTAACCTACGAGCAGTACTTC. Translated: CSVGLTYEQYF.

This clonotype was found many times. V is TRBV10-3 and J is TRBJ2-3; 7 positions match TRBD2. CDR3 length: 15 residues. The V segment lost 3 bases and the J segment 3 bases; nucleotides outside the gene matches: 6. The germline gives CDR1 ENHRY, CDR2 SYGVKD. CDR3 nucleotide sequence: TGTGCCATCAGTGATAACGGCGGGAGAACAGATACGCAGTATTTT. Its translation: CAISDNGGRTDTQYF.

This clonotype was recorded at least ten times. The chain joins TRBV7-9 to TRBJ2-6, with 9 positions matching TRBD1. J lost 2 bases, V lost 5 bases, and 1 base had no gene match. The germline V gene encodes CDR1 SEHNR and CDR2 FQNEAQ (reference sequence). This CDR3 has 15 amino acids. CDR3 bases: TGTGCCAGCAGCCGGGACAGGGCTGGGGCCAACGTCCTGACTTTC. It is translated as CASSRDRAGANVLTF.

Only a few counts were recorded for this clonotype. The chain employs TRBV20-1 and TRBJ2-2; TRBD2 aligns across 15 bases. CDR1 DFQATT and CDR2 SNEGSKA come from the germline V gene (reference sequence). The CDR3 consists of 15 residues. V lost 3 bases to trimming and J lost 5 bases; unmatched junction nucleotides: 1. CDR3 DNA: TGCAGTGCTAGTGGGACTAGCGGGAGGACCGGGGAGCTGTTTTTT. Translated, it gives CSASGTSGRTGELFF.

This clonotype was recorded at least ten times. The chain recombines TRBV7-9 with TRBJ2-5, with D perhaps matching TRBD1 or TRBD2 (5 bases each). The CDR3 extends over 15 amino acids. The germline CDR1 and CDR2 sequences are SEHNR and FQNEAQ (reference sequence). Trimming stripped 7 bases from V and 1 base from J, with 16 bases between. The CDR3 DNA is TGTGCCAGCACCTCCCCCCGGGACGCCCAAGAGACCCAGTACTTC. It yields the protein CASTSPRDAQETQYF.

Worth noting for this clonotype: The junction does not match germline at one end; this may be a read error. The J gene is TRBJ2-7, the V gene TRBV7-9; D might be TRBD2 (5 bases). The germline CDR1 and CDR2 sequences are SEHNR and FQNEAQ (reference sequence). There are 14 residues in the CDR3. CDR3 region: CASSEGVGTGELYF. CDR3 nucleotides: TGTGCTAGCAGCGAGGGAGTCGGCACCGGGGAGCTGTACTTC.

This clonotype was counted a few times. The CDR3 DNA reads TGCGCCAGCAGCCAAGAAGGGGCACTGGGTTACGAGCAGTACTTC. It encodes CASSQEGALGYEQYF. The V call is TRBV4-1, the J call TRBJ2-7; weak D call: TRBD1 (5 bases). There are 15 residues in the CDR3. Germline V lookup: CDR1 MGHRA, CDR2 YSYEKL. V lost 0 bases and J lost 4, with 13 bases in between.

This clonotype was counted only a few times. CDR3 loop: CASSTPQTGVVYGYTF. Written as DNA, the CDR3 is TGTGCCAGTAGTACCCCCCAGACAGGGGTTGTCTATGGCTACACCTTC. The rearrangement joins TRBV19 to TRBJ1-2, with 8 bases that match TRBD1. Losses at the gene ends were 4 bases for V and 4 bases for J; bases not matched to a gene: 11. The CDR3 has 16 amino acids. Germline V gene lookup returns CDR1 LNHDA and CDR2 SQIVND (reference sequence).

V is TRBV29-1 and J is TRBJ1-2; D is perhaps TRBD1 (6 bases). Trimming pared 3 bases from V and 7 bases from J, leaving 15 bases between. This CDR3 spans 13 amino acids. The germline V gene has CDR1 SQVTM and CDR2 ANQGSEA. CDR3 nucleotides: TGCAGCGTTGATTGGGGGGGCCCTTCTGGCTACACCTTC. It yields the protein CSVDWGGPSGYTF.

This clonotype was detected many times. The chain carries TRBV6-6 and TRBJ2-7; maybe TRBD1 (5 bases). The CDR3 has 14 amino acids. The germline V gene encodes CDR1 MNHNY and CDR2 SVGAGI (reference sequence). Trimming left V 6 bases short and J 5 bases short, with 17 bases between. CDR3 region: CASSPRQFDHEQYF. The CDR3 DNA reads as TGTGCCAGCAGCCCGCGACAGTTCGACCACGAGCAGTACTTC.

There are many counts of this clonotype. The gene calls are TRBV4-2 and TRBJ1-1; TRBD1 aligns across 7 bases. After removal of 0 bases from V and 0 bases from J, the junction contained 1 base not matched to a gene. Germline lookup yields CDR1 LGHNA and CDR2 YNFKEQ. The length of the CDR3 is 15 residues. The CDR3 bases are TGTGCCAGCAGCCAAGAGACAGGGCTGAACACTGAAGCTTTCTTT. Its protein product is CASSQETGLNTEAFF.

This clonotype occurred many times. The CDR3 nucleotides are TGTGCCATCAGTGATTCCGGGACAGCGGGCTACACCTTC. Amino acids: CAISDSGTAGYTF. J is TRBJ1-2 and V is TRBV10-3; 7 positions match TRBD1. Per germline, CDR1 ENHRY and CDR2 SYGVKD. Trimming at V came to 3 bases and at J to 8 bases, leaving 6 bases not matched to a gene. The CDR3 is 13 residues long.

The table lists this clonotype with many counts. V is TRBV19 and J is TRBJ2-7; the match to TRBD1 covers 7 bases. The CDR3 extends over 12 amino acids. The junction had 3 bases not matched to a gene; V was cut back by 3 bases and J by 7 bases. Germline CDR1 and CDR2: LNHDA and SQIVND (reference sequence). Written as DNA, the CDR3 is TGTGCCAGTAGTATGACAGGGATGGAGCAGTACTTC. This sequence encodes CASSMTGMEQYF.

This clonotype was observed many times. J is TRBJ2-7 and V is TRBV7-8; TRBD1 or TRBD2 may be the D gene (5 bases each). CDR1 and CDR2 from the germline V gene are SGHVS and FQNEAQ. V was shortened by 2 bases and J by 4 bases, with 9 bases between the two germline ends. The CDR3 consists of 13 residues. CDR3 loop: CASSLMGVYEQYF. The CDR3 DNA reads as TGTGCCAGCAGCTTAATGGGGGTTTACGAGCAGTACTTC.

This clonotype was counted ten times or more. The V gene is TRBV7-9, the J gene TRBJ2-7; 7 bases line up with TRBD1. Germline assignment: CDR1 SEHNR and CDR2 FQNEAQ (reference sequence). The CDR3 consists of 15 residues. V dropped 0 bases and J dropped 7; count of bases not matched to a gene: 9. CDR3: CASSLAGQGDREQYF. The CDR3 region has the DNA TGTGCCAGCAGCTTAGCTGGTCAGGGGGATAGGGAGCAGTACTTC.

The chain couples TRBV11-2 to TRBJ1-5; 10 bases are a match to TRBD1. The CDR3 consists of 15 residues. After removal of 3 bases from V and 6 bases from J, the junction contained 5 bases not matched to a gene. Germline V gene sequence: CDR1 SGHAT, CDR2 FQNNGV. In DNA form, the CDR3 reads TGTGCCAGCAGCTTGGGACAGGGGCCTAGTCAGCCCCAGCATTTT. Its translation is CASSLGQGPSQPQHF. The complete variable domain, with remaining parts taken from reference TRBV11-2 and TRBJ1-5, reads EAGVAQSPRYKIIEKRQSVAFWCNPISGHATLYWYQQILGQGPKLLIQFQNNGVVDDSQLPKDRFSAERLKGVDSTLKIQPAKLEDSAVYLCASSLGQGPSQPQHFGDGTRLSIL.

This clonotype was recorded at least ten times. The chain carries TRBV15 and TRBJ1-5; D call uncertain. The CDR3 spans 15 residues. CDR1 is LNHNV and CDR2 is YYDKDF in the germline V gene (reference sequence). Trimming cost V 6 bases and J 1 base, with 13 bases left between them. DNA of the CDR3: TGTGCCACCAGGTTAGGGAGAATCAGCAATCAGCCCCAGCATTTT. Translating it yields CATRLGRISNQPQHF.